This TCR beta chain derives from a study of OX40 agonist ivuxolimab in advanced cancers. The study in broad terms: The costimulatory receptor OX40 (CD134) was targeted by ivuxolimab, a fully human IgG2 agonistic monoclonal antibody. Intravenous ivuxolimab was administered to patients every 2 weeks at six dose levels: 0.01, 0.1, 0.3, 1.5, 3 and 10 mg/kg. Of the roughly 52 patients in dose escalation, 19 had hepatocellular carcinoma, about 15 had melanoma, 9 had renal cell carcinoma and 9 had head and neck cancer. A male proportion of roughly 80% and a mean age of 60 years, ranging from 23 to 79, were recorded for the dose-escalation cohort. Patients were allowed to have had prior anti-PD-1, anti-PD-L1 or anti-CTLA-4 therapy, and about 40% of the dose-escalation patients had been treated with checkpoint inhibitors. Partial responses were achieved by three dose-escalation patients, of whom one had hepatocellular carcinoma and two had cutaneous melanoma. The point of sequencing TCRbeta in the periphery was to test whether ivuxolimab changed TCR sequence diversity and drove clonal T-cell expansion. The paper reports the monotherapy dose-escalation portion (N ≈ 52 patients) of the phase I ivuxolimab trial. Paper-wide results and their limitations: On average, CD8+ T cells showed more expanded clones than CD4+ T cells after ivuxolimab. In the 0.1-3.0 mg/kg groups, partial responders were among the patients with the lowest normalized peripheral clonal expansion, particularly in CD8+ T cells. Clonal expansion of both CD4+ and CD8+ blood T cells was observed from baseline to week 6 at doses 0.1 to 3.0 mg/kg. Antigen specificity was not determined for the clonally expanded peripheral T cells. Low levels of normalized T-cell clonal expansion were also seen in some nonresponding patients.

Genomic DNA was isolated from the sorted cells so that the TCRbeta CDR3 region could be sequenced. The immunoSEQ Assay was used to sequence the TCRbeta CDR3 regions. TCRdb holds this immuneACCESS table with in-frame rearrangements only. Some clones are missing; in checked studies, unresolved V genes explain under half, and the rest has no known cause. The sample profile shows 65,000 to 95,000 clones; over 80% of them were found once. The ten top clones hold 0.53% of the sample. Patients with a history of autoimmune disease or receiving systemic immunosuppression were excluded from the trial. Peripheral blood for TCR sequencing was drawn from every dose cohort at baseline, at cycle 4 day 1 and at cycle 7 day 1. The samples were taken from a phase I, first-in-human, multicenter, open-label dose-escalation trial of ivuxolimab. Adults with locally advanced or metastatic head and neck squamous cell, hepatocellular, melanoma or renal cell carcinoma were enrolled in the trial. Before TCR sequencing, CD4+ T cells and CD8+ T cells from peripheral blood were sorted into separate populations.

Based on the germline V gene (reference sequence), the CDR1 and CDR2 sequences are GTSNPN and SVGIG. The V end gives up 2 bases and the J end 5 bases, leaving 4 bases in the junction not matched to a gene. Measured from the cysteine to the phenylalanine, the CDR3 is 13 residues long. Only the CDR3 part of the read is kept: 39 bases, read in frame from the first base. To note about this clone: The clone's antigen remains unknown. No base qualities exist here, and no much larger clone lies one base off it.

This TCR was sampled from an adult with an advanced solid tumor such as melanoma, head and neck, liver or kidney cancer. Material: CD4+ or CD8+ T cells sorted from blood, obtained in a trial of the OX40 agonist ivuxolimab. The chain uses TRBV30 and TRBJ2-7, with 9 junctional bases fitting TRBD2. The CDR3 region: CAWSLGLANEQYF. The sequenced DNA is TGTGCCTGGAGTCTGGGACTAGCAAACGAGCAGTACTTC.